These 27 T cell receptor beta chains were all obtained from the same sample, sequenced in a study of cytomegalovirus exposure and HLA in healthy donors. PCR was performed using 60 Vbeta and 13 Jbeta primers. Clones were read by immunoSEQ multiplex PCR, and TCRdb kept only the in-frame ones, dropping some. The table includes roughly 100,000 clones, 70% to 85% detected once. Sequencing was carried out using PBMCs. The receptors here all came from a woman under 30 in good health and CMV-seropositive.

This chain links TRBV10-1 with TRBJ2-1; TRBD2 matches 14 bases. V gave up 6 bases and J gave up 9 bases; unmatched junction bases: 7. The CDR3 is 15 residues long. CDR1 and CDR2 (germline): WNHNN, SYGVQD (reference sequence). In DNA, the CDR3 is TGCGCCAGCAGCGGGGGACTAGCGGGAGAAGGTGAGCAGTTCTTC. Encoded protein: CASSGGLAGEGEQFF.

The chain joins TRBV4-2 to TRBJ2-1; 11 nucleotides align to TRBD2. Germline-derived CDR1 and CDR2 are LGHNA and YNFKEQ. Trimming removed 0 bases from V and 6 bases from J; junction bases left unmatched: 7. The CDR3 has 17 residues. The CDR3 sequence is CASSQDSVAGGGNEQFF. In nucleotides, the CDR3 is TGTGCCAGCAGCCAAGATTCGGTAGCGGGAGGGGGCAATGAGCAGTTCTTC.

The chain couples TRBV5-4 to TRBJ1-1; no reliable D call. Germline values: CDR1 SGHNT, CDR2 YYREEE (reference sequence). The CDR3 spans 13 residues. V was cut by 3 bases and J by 1 base, with 7 bases left in between. The CDR3 protein is CASSSDTNTEAFF. DNA of the CDR3: TGTGCCAGCAGCTCAGACACGAACACTGAAGCTTTCTTT.

This chain joins TRBV7-2 and TRBJ2-4; maybe TRBD2 (5 bases). The CDR3 contains 14 residues. The V gene lost 5 bases and the J gene lost 2 bases, with 10 bases spanning the gap. Looked up from germline, CDR1 is SGHTA and CDR2 is FQGNSA. CDR3 bases: TGTGCCAGCAGCCTCGAGGGTACCAAAAACATTCAGTACTTC. It encodes CASSLEGTKNIQYF.

The J gene is TRBJ2-1, the V gene TRBV4-1, with 7 bases identical to TRBD2. V lost 1 base and J lost 4; bases outside the gene matches: 4. The CDR3 is 15 residues long. Germline loops: CDR1 MGHRA, CDR2 YSYEKL. In DNA form, the CDR3 reads TGCGCCAGCAGCCAAGGGCTAGCGGATTACAATGAGCAGTTCTTC. Translated: CASSQGLADYNEQFF.

The chain is built from TRBV6-5 and TRBJ2-1; weak D call: TRBD2 (6 bases). Germline loops: CDR1 MNHEY, CDR2 SVGAGI. V lost 5 bases, J lost 9 bases, and 20 bases lay in between. The CDR3 has 15 amino acids. In DNA, the CDR3 is TGTGCCAGCAGTGTGGCGACGGAGGGGTTAGGTGAGCAGTTCTTC. This encodes CASSVATEGLGEQFF.

The chain employs TRBV5-4 and TRBJ2-1, with 14 bases that match TRBD2. V lost 4 bases and J lost 6; bases outside the gene matches: 9. Germline V gene data show CDR1 as SGHNT and CDR2 as YYREEE (reference sequence). There are 17 residues in the CDR3. The CDR3, as DNA: TGTGCCAGCAGCCCTGGGACTAGCGGGAGTAAGGGCAATGAGCAGTTCTTC. Amino acids: CASSPGTSGSKGNEQFF.

The rearrangement links TRBV5-6 to TRBJ2-1, with 10 bases identical to TRBD2. The V segment lost 1 base and the J segment 0 bases; nucleotides outside the gene matches: 4. Germline V CDR1 and CDR2: SGHDT, YYEEEE. The CDR3 is 17 residues long. The CDR3 reads CASSLFASGSSYNEQFF. CDR3 nucleotides: TGTGCCAGCAGCTTGTTCGCTAGCGGGAGCTCCTACAATGAGCAGTTCTTC.

The gene calls are TRBV7-3 and TRBJ1-2; 8 bases agree with TRBD1. From germline, CDR1 is SGHTA and CDR2 FQGTGA. The CDR3 covers 16 residues. J gave up 4 bases and V 5 bases, and 12 bases lay outside the gene matches. The CDR3, as DNA: TGTGCCAGCAGCCCTAGATGGGACAGGCCTTTCTATGGCTACACCTTC. This gives the protein CASSPRWDRPFYGYTF.

In this sample, this clone turned up once. V and J are TRBV28 and TRBJ1-5, with 7 bases lining up with TRBD1. This CDR3 has 15 residues. J gave up 5 bases and V 5 bases, and 9 bases lay outside the gene matches. The germline V gene encodes CDR1 MDHEN and CDR2 SYDVKM. The chain's CDR3 is CASSPSGQTHQPQHF. CDR3 DNA: TGTGCCAGCAGTCCGTCGGGACAGACCCATCAGCCCCAGCATTTT.

V usage is TRBV10-2 and J usage is TRBJ1-4, with a possible D match to TRBD1 (5 bases). V shed 8 bases and J shed 7 bases, with 20 bases lying between them. Germline lookup yields CDR1 WSHSY and CDR2 SAAADI. The CDR3 spans 15 residues. CDR3 nucleotides: TGCGCCAGCGGCCAGGGCGGATCATTGGGTGAAAAACTGTTTTTT. This sequence encodes CASGQGGSLGEKLFF.

Only a few counts were recorded for this clone. The gene calls are TRBV6-1 and TRBJ2-7, with D perhaps matching TRBD1 (5 bases). V was pared by 2 bases and J by 3 bases, with 11 bases between. Germline V lookup: CDR1 MNHNS, CDR2 SASEGT. The CDR3 loop spans 14 amino acids. This CDR3 reads CASSERGFNYEQYF. CDR3 nucleotides: TGTGCCAGCAGTGAAAGGGGATTCAACTACGAGCAGTACTTC.

The rearrangement links TRBV11-2 to TRBJ2-1; D gene unclear. Germline-derived CDR1 and CDR2 are SGHAT and FQNNGV. Between the trimmed V and J ends, which lost 1 base and 0 bases, there was a span of 4 bases. CDR3 length: 14 amino acids. The CDR3 DNA reads as TGTGCCAGCAGCTTAGCGGGCTCCTACAATGAGCAGTTCTTC. Translation gives CASSLAGSYNEQFF. The complete variable domain, with remaining parts taken from reference TRBV11-2 and TRBJ2-1, reads EAGVAQSPRYKIIEKRQSVAFWCNPISGHATLYWYQQILGQGPKLLIQFQNNGVVDDSQLPKDRFSAERLKGVDSTLKIQPAKLEDSAVYLCASSLAGSYNEQFFGPGTRLTVL.

J is TRBJ2-3 and V is TRBV11-2; 12 bases map to TRBD2. V trimming: 5 bases; J trimming: 0 bases; junction bases outside the gene matches: 12. Germline loops: CDR1 SGHAT, CDR2 FQNNGV. There are 19 residues in the CDR3. Here the CDR3 reads CASSITPGLAGTSTDTQYF. The DNA of the CDR3 is TGTGCCAGCAGCATCACGCCGGGACTAGCGGGTACTAGCACAGATACGCAGTATTTT.

The chain carries TRBV27 and TRBJ2-1; D may be TRBD2 (5 bases). CDR3 size: 14 residues. In germline, CDR1 is MNHEY, CDR2 SMNVEV (reference sequence). Trimming shortened V by 3 bases and J by 1 base, and 7 bases separated the two germline ends. The CDR3 coding sequence is TGTGCCAGCAGTTTCGAGGGTTCCTACAATGAGCAGTTCTTC. Its translation: CASSFEGSYNEQFF.

The chain uses TRBV29-1 and TRBJ1-2, with TRBD1 matching 9 bases. The CDR3 consists of 14 residues. V was clipped by 0 bases and J by 6 bases; unmatched bases: 5. In germline, CDR1 is SQVTM, CDR2 ANQGSEA. The CDR3 nucleotides read TGCAGCGTTGAAGAGGGACAGGGAGGGCATGGCTACACCTTC. Its protein product is CSVEEGQGGHGYTF.

This clone turned up a few times. This rearrangement joins TRBV29-1 to TRBJ1-1; the D gene is possibly TRBD1 (6 bases). V lost 8 bases, J lost 1 base, and 14 bases lay in between. Germline V CDR1 and CDR2: SQVTM, ANQGSEA. The CDR3 covers 13 residues. The CDR3: CSLSRGANTEAFF. DNA of the CDR3: TGCAGCCTCTCTCGGGGGGCGAACACTGAAGCTTTCTTT.

This clone appeared a single time. The V and J genes are TRBV19 and TRBJ1-1; D gene ambiguous. The V gene lost 3 bases and the J gene lost 1 base, with 3 bases spanning the gap. The CDR3 contains 12 residues. The germline V gene has CDR1 LNHDA and CDR2 SQIVND (reference sequence). The chain's CDR3 is CASSIKNTEAFF. The CDR3 DNA follows: TGTGCCAGTAGTATCAAGAACACTGAAGCTTTCTTT.

In DNA form, the CDR3 reads TGTGCCAGCAGTTATTTTGCCGGGAACTACGAGCAGTACTTC. Amino acid sequence: CASSYFAGNYEQYF. The rearrangement joins TRBV27 to TRBJ2-7; a weak D match, TRBD2 (5 bases). Germline-derived CDR1 and CDR2 are MNHEY and SMNVEV (reference sequence). Trimming took off 4 bases at V and 3 bases at J, with 13 bases between the two ends. This CDR3 has 14 amino acids.

The rearrangement joins TRBV7-9 to TRBJ2-7; D gene uncertain. Germline V lookup: CDR1 SEHNR, CDR2 FQNEAQ (reference sequence). Trimming pared 5 bases from V and 3 bases from J, leaving 8 bases between. The CDR3 totals 12 residues. CDR3 residues: CASSLSGYEQYF. The CDR3 nucleotides are TGTGCCAGCAGCCTTAGTGGCTACGAGCAGTACTTC.

The count of this clone is one. The J gene is TRBJ1-2, the V gene TRBV7-3, with TRBD1 identical over 7 bases. V gave up 3 bases and J gave up 2 bases; unmatched junction bases: 6. CDR3 length equals 15 residues. Germline CDR1 SGHTA, CDR2 FQGTGA. CDR3 in DNA: TGTGCCAGCAGCTTGTCAGGGACAGACAACTATGGCTACACCTTC. Protein product: CASSLSGTDNYGYTF. The entire variable domain, with the rest obtained from reference TRBV7-3 and TRBJ1-2, is as follows: GAGVSQTPSNKVTEKGKYVELRCDPISGHTALYWYRQSLGQGPEFLIYFQGTGAADDSGLPNDRFFAVRPEGSVSTLKIQRTERGDSAVYLCASSLSGTDNYGYTFGSGTRLTVV.

This chain links TRBV6-1 with TRBJ1-2; 7 bases align to TRBD1. CDR1 is MNHNS and CDR2 is SASEGT in the germline V gene. The ends lost 5 bases at V and 10 bases at J; junction bases unmatched: 13. There are 14 residues in the CDR3. CDR3 coding DNA: TGTGCCAGCAGTTCAAAGACAGGGCCCGTATACTACACCTTC. It translates to CASSSKTGPVYYTF.

This clone was recorded only once. The rearrangement joins TRBV29-1 to TRBJ2-1, with 7 nucleotides matching TRBD1. CDR3 size: 14 residues. The V and J ends lost 7 bases and 6 bases, in that order; junction bases with no gene match: 12. Germline CDR1 is SQVTM and CDR2 is ANQGSEA. The CDR3 sequence is CSASGQGDRNEQFF. The CDR3 DNA reads as TGCAGCGCCTCCGGTCAGGGGGATCGCAATGAGCAGTTCTTC.

Regarding this clone: A read error may produce the germline difference seen at one junction end. The chain uses TRBV2 and TRBJ1-1; D remains unclear. The CDR3 loop spans 10 amino acids. Germline V gene lookup returns CDR1 SNHLY and CDR2 FYNNEI. The CDR3 DNA is TGTGCCAGCAGTTCCGAGCGGGGAGACTTT. Translated, it gives CASSSERGDF.

This rearrangement joins TRBV27 to TRBJ2-7; D might be TRBD1 (5 bases). The CDR3 length is 13 residues. Germline lookup yields CDR1 MNHEY and CDR2 SMNVEV (reference sequence). Trimming left V 2 bases short and J 4 bases short, with 9 bases between. In DNA form, the CDR3 reads TGTGCCAGCAGTTTAGGGTCAGGGTACGAGCAGTACTTC. Translating it yields CASSLGSGYEQYF.

The V gene is TRBV28, the J gene TRBJ1-3; D unresolved. The V and J ends lost 5 bases and 2 bases respectively, with 13 bases between them. The CDR3 runs to 15 residues. CDR1 is MDHEN, CDR2 SYDVKM, per germline. CDR3 sequence (DNA): TGTGCCAGCAGTCTCCCGGACTTCCCTGGAAACACCATATATTTT. Translated: CASSLPDFPGNTIYF. The full variable domain, in which reference TRBV28 and TRBJ1-3 provide the parts outside the CDR3, is DVKVTQSSRYLVKRTGEKVFLECVQDMDHENMFWYRQDPGLGLRLIYFSYDVKMKEKGDIPEGYSVSREKKERFSLILESASTNQTSMYLCASSLPDFPGNTIYFGEGSWLTVV.

This clone was counted a few times. The chain recombines TRBV28 with TRBJ1-5; 7 nucleotides align to TRBD1. The CDR3 is made up of 15 amino acids. Per germline, CDR1 MDHEN and CDR2 SYDVKM. J lost 0 bases, V lost 6 bases, and 5 bases had no gene match. In DNA, the CDR3 is TGTGCCAGCAGCCCCAGGGGGTATAGCAATCAGCCCCAGCATTTT. This sequence encodes CASSPRGYSNQPQHF.